Listed here are 24 T cell receptor beta chains from one sample, sequenced in a study of shared T cell receptors in the human thymus. This table comes from immunoSEQ multiplex PCR, and its TCRdb copy is limited to in-frame clones, with some not included. The table lists hundreds of thousands of clones, 87% of them singletons. The data also belong to a second study, concerning human thymus T cells.

The source material was thymocytes. These receptors were collected from a boy under three years old with a congenital heart defect.

This chain links TRBV5-6 with TRBJ2-7; the D gene is possibly TRBD2 (5 bases). The CDR3 sequence is 15 residues long. Germline-derived CDR1 and CDR2 are SGHDT and YYEEEE. Between the trimmed V and J ends, which lost 3 bases and 4 bases, there was a span of 17 bases. The CDR3 sequence is CASSSERIHPYEQYF. Here the CDR3 DNA reads TGTGCCAGCAGCTCCGAGCGGATACACCCTTACGAGCAGTACTTC.

This chain connects TRBV18 to TRBJ2-7; possible D gene TRBD1, 6 bases. Trimming took 7 bases from V and 3 from J, leaving 16 bases between them. Germline values: CDR1 KGHSH, CDR2 LQKENI. The length of the CDR3 is 14 residues. CDR3 in amino acids: CASCQIDRSYEQYF. The CDR3 coding sequence is TGTGCCAGCTGCCAAATCGACAGGAGCTACGAGCAGTACTTC.

The rearrangement joins TRBV10-1 to TRBJ2-3, with D uncertain. The germline gives CDR1 WNHNN, CDR2 SYGVQD (reference sequence). Trimming cost V 3 bases and J 0 bases, with 10 bases left between them. The CDR3 consists of 15 residues. In nucleotides, the CDR3 is TGCGCCAGCAGTGATGTTACTGTTAGCACAGATACGCAGTATTTT. Encoded protein: CASSDVTVSTDTQYF.

This clone has more than one count but fewer than ten. The V gene is TRBV29-1, the J gene TRBJ2-3; 15 nucleotides align to TRBD2. This CDR3 is 16 amino acids long. Unmatched junction bases numbered 4, after V lost 6 bases and J lost 0 bases. The V gene's germline CDR1 is SQVTM and CDR2 ANQGSEA. CDR3 sequence reads: CSVSGLAGGSTDTQYF. The CDR3 DNA follows: TGCAGCGTCTCGGGACTAGCGGGAGGAAGCACAGATACGCAGTATTTT.

As concerns this clone: Its ends do not fully match the called genes, so a read error is possible. The V and J genes are TRBV5-6 and TRBJ1-2; no definite D call. CDR3 size: 17 residues. Germline V gene sequence: CDR1 SGHDT, CDR2 YYEEEE. The CDR3 reads CASSLVAPTTSHYGYPF. The CDR3 DNA follows: TGTGCCAGCAGCTTGGTTGCACCTACGACCTCCCACTATGGCTACCCCTTC.

As DNA, the CDR3 is TGTGCCAGCAGGACCGGGACAGGGGGAACCGGGGAGCTGTTTTTT. Residues: CASRTGTGGTGELFF. The chain carries TRBV5-4 and TRBJ2-2, with 11 bases identical to TRBD1. The CDR3 length is 15 residues. Looked up from germline, CDR1 is SGHNT and CDR2 is YYREEE (reference sequence). The junction had 5 bases not matched to a gene; V was cut back by 5 bases and J by 5 bases.

The chain uses TRBV5-1 and TRBJ1-3; 9 nucleotides match TRBD1. The CDR3 loop spans 14 amino acids. V shed 4 bases, J shed 8 bases, and the junction held 7 bases outside the gene matches. Germline V gene lookup returns CDR1 SGHRS and CDR2 YFSETQ. Here the CDR3 reads CASSPGQGLHTIYF. CDR3 sequence (DNA): TGCGCCAGCAGCCCGGGACAGGGTCTCCACACCATATATTTT.

CDR3 nucleotide sequence: TGTGCCAGCAGTTTTTGGGGGACAGGGAAAGGCTACACCTTC. This encodes CASSFWGTGKGYTF. V is TRBV28 and J is TRBJ1-2, with 9 nucleotides matching TRBD1. The germline CDR1 and CDR2 sequences are MDHEN and SYDVKM. The V and J ends lost 3 bases and 8 bases, in that order; junction bases with no gene match: 7. CDR3 size: 14 residues.

The V and J genes are TRBV4-3 and TRBJ1-5; D gene uncertain. Germline CDR1 LGHNA, CDR2 YSLEER. The ends were cut back, 2 bases at V and 3 bases at J, with 14 bases in the middle. The CDR3 totals 16 residues. The CDR3 protein is CASSQTRTGLNQPQHF. The CDR3 region has the DNA TGCGCCAGCAGCCAAACCAGGACTGGACTCAATCAGCCCCAGCATTTT.

This CDR3 reads CASSLNPPLSGSPYEQFF. In nucleotides, the CDR3 is TGTGCCAGCAGTTTAAACCCCCCACTAAGCGGGAGTCCCTATGAGCAGTTCTTC. J is TRBJ2-1 and V is TRBV28; 8 bases are a match to TRBD2. V lost 2 bases and J lost 8; bases outside the gene matches: 17. The CDR3 totals 18 residues. The germline CDR1 and CDR2 sequences are MDHEN and SYDVKM.

In regard to this clone: The junction departs from germline at one end; a sequencing error may be responsible. Other DNA variants within this sample encode the same CDR3. The chain employs TRBV13 and TRBJ1-6; D is possibly TRBD1 (6 bases). Germline CDR1 reads PRHDT; CDR2 reads FYEKMQ (reference sequence). The CDR3 totals 14 residues. CDR3 coding DNA: TGTGCCAGCAGACGGGACATGAGGAATTCCCCCCTCCACTTT. Its translation is CASRRDMRNSPLHF.

V is TRBV6-5 and J is TRBJ2-1, with D maybe TRBD2 (6 bases). The CDR3 consists of 14 residues. V lost 5 bases and J 5 bases, leaving 13 bases between the germline ends. Germline CDR1 is MNHEY and CDR2 is SVGAGI. CDR3 sequence reads: CASSRRGLNNEQFF. CDR3 DNA: TGTGCCAGCAGTCGGCGGGGACTCAACAATGAGCAGTTCTTC.

This chain connects TRBV6-5 to TRBJ1-2, with D possibly being TRBD1 (6 bases). The germline V gene encodes CDR1 MNHEY and CDR2 SVGAGI. Between the trimmed V and J ends, which lost 6 bases and 0 bases, there was a span of 11 bases. The CDR3 sequence is 14 residues long. CDR3 residues: CASRRDTANYGYTF. As DNA, the CDR3 is TGTGCCAGCAGACGGGACACAGCTAACTATGGCTACACCTTC.

The chain uses TRBV28 and TRBJ2-7; D may be TRBD1 (6 bases). V was pared by 6 bases and J by 1 base, with 13 bases between. Germline V gene data show CDR1 as MDHEN and CDR2 as SYDVKM. This CDR3 spans 14 amino acids. The CDR3 nucleotides are TGTGCCAGCAGGTCCGAGGACAGATCCTACGAGCAGTACTTC. The encoded protein is CASRSEDRSYEQYF.

The chain recombines TRBV6-5 with TRBJ2-1; 7 nucleotides agree with TRBD1. CDR3 length: 12 amino acids. From germline, CDR1 is MNHEY and CDR2 SVGAGI. V gave up 5 bases and J gave up 9 bases; unmatched junction bases: 4. CDR3: CASSNNRGEQFF. Written as DNA, the CDR3 is TGTGCCAGCAGTAACAACAGGGGTGAGCAGTTCTTC.

V usage is TRBV19 and J usage is TRBJ2-4, with TRBD1 as a possible D gene (7 bases). Trimming removed 7 bases at V and 6 bases at J, with 13 bases between. This CDR3 has 13 amino acids. Per germline, CDR1 LNHDA and CDR2 SQIVND (reference sequence). CDR3 loop: CASKSGGGNIQYF. The CDR3 DNA is TGTGCCAGTAAGTCAGGGGGAGGAAACATTCAGTACTTC.

The rearrangement uses TRBV10-2 and TRBJ2-7; 8 nucleotides match TRBD2. The ends lost 6 bases at V and 7 bases at J; junction bases unmatched: 17. From germline, CDR1 is WSHSY and CDR2 SAAADI. This CDR3 has 16 amino acids. CDR3 loop: CASRGENSGTPPEQYF. The DNA for the CDR3 is TGCGCCAGCAGAGGGGAGAATAGCGGGACCCCCCCGGAGCAGTACTTC.

The chain couples TRBV30 to TRBJ2-3, with D maybe TRBD2 (7 bases). The V end was cut by 3 bases, the J end by 0 bases, with 19 bases between. The CDR3 is 17 residues long. Germline loops: CDR1 GTSNPN, CDR2 SVGIG (reference sequence). Here the CDR3 reads CAWRSGTLQSSTDTQYF. The DNA of the CDR3 is TGTGCCTGGAGGAGCGGGACATTACAATCTAGCACAGATACGCAGTATTTT. Variable domain in full (rest from reference TRBV30 and TRBJ2-3): SQTIHQWPATLVQPVGSPLSLECTVEGTSNPNLYWYRQAAGRGLQLLFYSVGIGQISSEVPQNLSASRPQDRQFILSSKKLLLSDSGFYLCAWRSGTLQSSTDTQYFGPGTRLTVL.

This chain joins TRBV29-1 and TRBJ1-1; D not resolved. Germline V gene data show CDR1 as SQVTM and CDR2 as ANQGSEA. Trimming took off 0 bases at V and 0 bases at J, with 14 bases between the two ends. The CDR3 covers 16 residues. The CDR3 sequence: CSVEESSPLLNTEAFF. The CDR3 DNA reads as TGCAGCGTTGAAGAATCAAGTCCACTTTTGAACACTGAAGCTTTCTTT.

Note on this clone: The sample holds other DNA sequences that translate to the same CDR3. This chain uses TRBV4-3 with TRBJ1-6; D unclear. This CDR3 has 13 amino acids. The germline V gene has CDR1 LGHNA and CDR2 YSLEER. V shed 1 base and J shed 13 bases, with 11 bases lying between them. The CDR3 loop is CASSQGPGSPLHF. The CDR3, as DNA: TGCGCCAGCAGCCAAGGCCCAGGCTCCCCCCTCCACTTT.

The table lists this clone with a few counts. The rearrangement joins TRBV6-4 to TRBJ1-3; D gene unclear. This CDR3 contains 17 residues. V was shortened by 6 bases and J by 0 bases, with 18 bases between the two germline ends. CDR1 MRHNA and CDR2 SNTAGT come from the germline V gene. CDR3 in DNA: TGTGCCAGCAGGCCCCAGACGGAGGCATCCTCTGGAAACACCATATATTTT. Translated, it gives CASRPQTEASSGNTIYF.

The rearrangement links TRBV7-2 to TRBJ2-5, with a tentative D call TRBD2 (6 bases). The V and J ends lost 5 bases and 0 bases respectively, with 10 bases between them. This CDR3 is 14 amino acids long. In germline, CDR1 is SGHTA, CDR2 FQGNSA. The CDR3: CASSAGRHQETQYF. CDR3 DNA: TGTGCCAGCAGCGCGGGACGCCACCAAGAGACCCAGTACTTC.

The chain combines TRBV7-9 with TRBJ1-5; 9 nucleotides agree with TRBD1. V shed 1 base and J 5 bases; nucleotides not matched to a gene: 6. Germline values: CDR1 SEHNR, CDR2 FQNEAQ (reference sequence). This CDR3 is 16 amino acids long. CDR3 protein: CASSLDGTGKYQPQHF. The DNA for the CDR3 is TGTGCCAGCAGCTTAGACGGGACAGGGAAATATCAGCCCCAGCATTTT.

The rearrangement uses TRBV7-9 and TRBJ1-2, with 9 bases lining up with TRBD1. Germline lookup yields CDR1 SEHNR and CDR2 FQNEAQ (reference sequence). The CDR3 is 17 amino acids. V dropped 4 bases and J dropped 4; count of bases not matched to a gene: 13. CDR3 loop: CASSSRDREGVVYGYTF. The CDR3, as DNA: TGTGCCAGCAGCTCGAGGGACAGGGAAGGTGTAGTCTATGGCTACACCTTC.